Here is one TCR beta chain with its context. The data originate from a study of neoadjuvant anti-PD-1 for oral cavity cancer. The wider study: Patients without progression got a fourth dose around day 43.

Tumor libraries mostly used around 4.8 ug genomic DNA, two replicates each. Generated by immunoSEQ multiplex PCR, the TCRdb table keeps only in-frame clones and is missing some. This table holds over 8,500 clones, about 66% found once. These oral cavity squamous cell carcinomas were HPV-negative and locally advanced. Sequences were derived from tumor tissue, sampled before nivolumab (anti-PD-1) treatment. The origin of this receptor is a person between 35 and 79 years old with oral cavity squamous cell carcinoma.

DNA for the CDR3: TGTGCCAGCTCACGAGACAGGGGTGGGGGCGAGCAGTACTTC. Translating gives CASSRDRGGGEQYF. This rearrangement joins TRBV18 to TRBJ2-7, with TRBD1 identical over 8 bases. CDR1 is KGHSH, CDR2 LQKENI, per germline. This CDR3 region has 14 residues. The trim removed 4 bases at V and 6 bases at J, leaving 8 bases unmatched.